Listed below are T cell receptor beta chains from one sample, sequenced in a study of shared clonotypes between healthy human individuals. Using immunoSEQ multiplex PCR, the repertoire was profiled, and TCRdb retains in-frame clones only, with some absent. The table records some 2 million clones, about 94% of them present only once. Input material: naive CD8+ T cells sorted from blood. These receptors all stem from a man younger than 30 in good health. CDR3s include the opening cysteine and the closing phenylalanine or tryptophan. D genes are given only for firm matches. For some rows the clone size is stated as once, few or many, or as a class when expanded; others skip it.

v_gene: TRBV4-1; d_gene: TRBD1; j_gene: TRBJ2-7; abundance: .; CDR3nt: TGCGCCAGCAGCCAGGGGACAGGGGGCGTTTACGAGCAGTACTTC; CDR3aa: CASSQGTGGVYEQYF
v_gene: TRBV7-9; d_gene: .; j_gene: TRBJ2-5; abundance: .; CDR3nt: TGTGCCAGCAGCTTAGTGTCTGGGTTGGAGACCCAGTACTTC; CDR3aa: CASSLVSGLETQYF
v_gene: TRBV7-2; d_gene: .; j_gene: TRBJ2-3; abundance: few; CDR3nt: TGTGCCAGCAGCAATCCCCCGGAAGATACGCAGTATTTT; CDR3aa: CASSNPPEDTQYF
v_gene: TRBV30; d_gene: .; j_gene: TRBJ1-1; abundance: .; CDR3nt: TGTGCCTGGTGGTCGGATGTGAACACTGAAGCTTTCTTT; CDR3aa: CAWWSDVNTEAFF
v_gene: TRBV29-1; d_gene: .; j_gene: TRBJ2-3; abundance: .; CDR3nt: TGCAGCGTAGACGGGACCAGCACAGATACGCAGTATTTT; CDR3aa: CSVDGTSTDTQYF
v_gene: TRBV27; d_gene: TRBD2; j_gene: TRBJ2-3; abundance: .; CDR3nt: TGTGCCAGCAGTGGTCTTGCTAGCGGGAGCTGGGGGCAGTATTTT; CDR3aa: CASSGLASGSWGQYF
v_gene: TRBV6-6; d_gene: .; j_gene: TRBJ2-7; abundance: .; CDR3nt: TGTGCCAGCAGTCCCGGGACTCCGACCTACGAGCAGTACTTC; CDR3aa: CASSPGTPTYEQYF
v_gene: TRBV12-5; d_gene: TRBD1; j_gene: TRBJ1-6; abundance: .; CDR3nt: TGTGCTAGTGGTTTGGTACAGTCGACCGGGACAGGGGGCCCCTCCTATAATTCACCCCTCCACTTT; CDR3aa: CASGLVQSTGTGGPSYNSPLHF
v_gene: TRBV7-6; d_gene: TRBD2; j_gene: TRBJ2-7; abundance: .; CDR3nt: TGTGCCAGCAGCCCAGCGGGAGAGTTCTACGAGCAGTACTTC; CDR3aa: CASSPAGEFYEQYF
v_gene: TRBV27; d_gene: .; j_gene: TRBJ1-6; abundance: .; CDR3nt: TGTGCCAGCAGTTTCCCCCCGGGGGGCGGCAATTCACCCCTCCACTTT; CDR3aa: CASSFPPGGGNSPLHF
v_gene: TRBV4-1; d_gene: .; j_gene: TRBJ2-2; abundance: .; CDR3nt: TGCGCCAGCAGCCAAGATTTTTTTACCGGGGAGCTGTTTTTT; CDR3aa: CASSQDFFTGELFF
v_gene: TRBV5-1; d_gene: .; j_gene: TRBJ2-5; abundance: .; CDR3nt: TGCGCCAGCAGCTTGGAGGGTGTCCAAGAGACCCAGTACTTC; CDR3aa: CASSLEGVQETQYF
v_gene: TRBV11-2; d_gene: .; j_gene: TRBJ2-5; abundance: .; CDR3nt: TGTGCCAGCAGCCCAGGGGACCTGCCGGAGTACTTC; CDR3aa: CASSPGDLPEYF
v_gene: TRBV7-3; d_gene: .; j_gene: TRBJ1-2; abundance: .; CDR3nt: TGTGCCAGCAGCTACGCTGATCGGAGTTGGGGATCCAACTATGGCTACACCTTC; CDR3aa: CASSYADRSWGSNYGYTF
v_gene: TRBV19; d_gene: .; j_gene: TRBJ2-7; abundance: .; CDR3nt: TGTGCCAGTAGTAGGGACGGAGTTTACGAGCAGTACTTC; CDR3aa: CASSRDGVYEQYF
v_gene: TRBV7-2; d_gene: .; j_gene: TRBJ2-7; abundance: .; CDR3nt: TGTGCCAGCAGCTTAGTGACAGCAGCCTACGAGCAGTACTTC; CDR3aa: CASSLVTAAYEQYF
v_gene: TRBV28; d_gene: .; j_gene: TRBJ2-7; abundance: .; CDR3nt: TGTGCCAGCAGTTTTGGCTTTCCCTACGAGCAGTACTTC; CDR3aa: CASSFGFPYEQYF
v_gene: TRBV4-3; d_gene: TRBD2; j_gene: TRBJ2-3; abundance: .; CDR3nt: TGCGCCAGCAGCCAGGGGTCGGGAGGGCTGACAGATACGCAGTATTTT; CDR3aa: CASSQGSGGLTDTQYF
v_gene: TRBV7-2; d_gene: .; j_gene: TRBJ1-1; abundance: .; CDR3nt: TGTGCCAGCAGCTTAGGAAGCCAGGGAAACACTGAAGCTTTCTTT; CDR3aa: CASSLGSQGNTEAFF
v_gene: TRBV6-6; d_gene: .; j_gene: TRBJ2-7; abundance: .; CDR3nt: TGTGCCAGCAGTTTTGGGGAAGGGCAGTACTTC; CDR3aa: CASSFGEGQYF
v_gene: TRBV27; d_gene: .; j_gene: TRBJ1-2; abundance: .; CDR3nt: TGTGCCAGCAGTTTGGCAGGGGATTTGGATGGCTACACCTTC; CDR3aa: CASSLAGDLDGYTF
v_gene: TRBV13; d_gene: .; j_gene: TRBJ1-1; abundance: .; CDR3nt: TGTGCCAGCAGCTTAGGTTACACTGAAGCTTTCTTT; CDR3aa: CASSLGYTEAFF
v_gene: TRBV30; d_gene: .; j_gene: TRBJ2-5; abundance: .; CDR3nt: TGTGCCTGGAGTGAACTAGAAGGGTTCCAAGAGACCCAGTACTTC; CDR3aa: CAWSELEGFQETQYF
v_gene: TRBV28; d_gene: .; j_gene: TRBJ2-6; abundance: .; CDR3nt: TGTGCCAGCAGTTTTAAGGGGGGTTTTTCTGGGGCCAACGTCCTGACTTTC; CDR3aa: CASSFKGGFSGANVLTF
v_gene: TRBV27; d_gene: TRBD1; j_gene: TRBJ1-2; abundance: .; CDR3nt: TGTGCCAGCAGTTTATGGGGACAGGCCGACGGCTACACCTTC; CDR3aa: CASSLWGQADGYTF
v_gene: TRBV27; d_gene: TRBD1; j_gene: TRBJ1-2; abundance: .; CDR3nt: TGTGCCAGCAGTTACCTCGGGACAGGGAGGTATGGCTACACCTTC; CDR3aa: CASSYLGTGRYGYTF
v_gene: TRBV11-2; d_gene: TRBD2; j_gene: TRBJ2-7; abundance: .; CDR3nt: TGTGCCAGCAGCCCGGGGGGAGCCAGCTCCTACGAGCAGTACTTC; CDR3aa: CASSPGGASSYEQYF
v_gene: TRBV11-2; d_gene: TRBD2; j_gene: TRBJ2-1; abundance: .; CDR3nt: TGTGCCAGCGCTAGCGGGAGGCAAAGCTCCTACAATGAGCAGTTCTTC; CDR3aa: CASASGRQSSYNEQFF
v_gene: TRBV23-1; d_gene: .; j_gene: TRBJ2-7; abundance: .; CDR3nt: TGCGCCAGCAGTCAATCTTTCGGTTACTACGAGCAGTACTTC; CDR3aa: CASSQSFGYYEQYF
v_gene: TRBV9; d_gene: .; j_gene: TRBJ1-1; abundance: .; CDR3nt: TGTGCCAGCAGCCTTGACCTTGGCACTGAAGCTTTCTTT; CDR3aa: CASSLDLGTEAFF
v_gene: TRBV6-5; d_gene: .; j_gene: TRBJ2-7; abundance: .; CDR3nt: TGTGCCAGCAGTCCCAAGACCGGGCCGTGGGTTGAGCAGTACTTC; CDR3aa: CASSPKTGPWVEQYF
v_gene: TRBV29-1; d_gene: TRBD1; j_gene: TRBJ1-1; abundance: .; CDR3nt: TGCAGCGTTGACCAAAGAGGGGACAGGGCGGCTTTCTTT; CDR3aa: CSVDQRGDRAAFF
v_gene: TRBV7-8; d_gene: .; j_gene: TRBJ1-1; abundance: .; CDR3nt: TGTGCCAGCAGCGGCGCCTCGGGGCCCGGAGTAGTTTTTTCAGGCATGAACACTGAAGCTTTCTTT; CDR3aa: CASSGASGPGVVFSGMNTEAFF
v_gene: TRBV18; d_gene: .; j_gene: TRBJ1-3; abundance: .; CDR3nt: TGTGCCAGCTCACCACCGAACGGCTTTGGAAACACCATATATTTT; CDR3aa: CASSPPNGFGNTIYF
v_gene: TRBV10-3; d_gene: .; j_gene: TRBJ2-7; abundance: .; CDR3nt: TGTGCCATCAGTGAGTCCGAGGGGGGCTCCTACGAGCAGTACTTC; CDR3aa: CAISESEGGSYEQYF
v_gene: TRBV2; d_gene: .; j_gene: TRBJ1-2; abundance: .; CDR3nt: TGTGCCAGCAGTGAGGTTGTCACAACTAACTATGGCTACACCTTC; CDR3aa: CASSEVVTTNYGYTF
v_gene: TRBV6-4; d_gene: TRBD1; j_gene: TRBJ1-3; abundance: .; CDR3nt: TGTGCCAGCAGTGACTCGTTAGGGGGCGAGTTTACTGGGGCTGGAAACACCATATATTTT; CDR3aa: CASSDSLGGEFTGAGNTIYF
v_gene: TRBV4-3; d_gene: .; j_gene: TRBJ2-7; abundance: .; CDR3nt: TGCGCCAGCAGCCAAGGCCCGGGCCCGGGCTACGAGCAGTACTTC; CDR3aa: CASSQGPGPGYEQYF
v_gene: TRBV11-2; d_gene: .; j_gene: TRBJ1-1; abundance: .; CDR3nt: TGTGCCAGCAGCTTAGCCCTTGAAGCTTTCTTT; CDR3aa: CASSLALEAFF
v_gene: TRBV30; d_gene: TRBD2; j_gene: TRBJ2-7; abundance: .; CDR3nt: TGTGCCTGGAGTAGGCTAGCGGGAGCTCCGTTGGTAAACTACGAGCAGTACTTC; CDR3aa: CAWSRLAGAPLVNYEQYF
v_gene: TRBV28; d_gene: TRBD2; j_gene: TRBJ2-7; abundance: .; CDR3nt: TGTGCCAGCAGTTGGGGGGGAGGCTACGAGCAGTACTTC; CDR3aa: CASSWGGGYEQYF
v_gene: TRBV11-2; d_gene: .; j_gene: TRBJ2-7; abundance: .; CDR3nt: TGTGCCAGCAGCTTTAGTCCTAACCTGGACCCGAATACCTACGAGCAGTACTTC; CDR3aa: CASSFSPNLDPNTYEQYF
v_gene: TRBV19; d_gene: TRBD2; j_gene: TRBJ2-2; abundance: .; CDR3nt: TGTGCCAGTAGTATGGCTAGCGGGGGACCCGGGGAGCTGTTTTTT; CDR3aa: CASSMASGGPGELFF
v_gene: TRBV4-3; d_gene: TRBD2; j_gene: TRBJ2-3; abundance: .; CDR3nt: TGCGCCAGCAGCCACGGAATAGCGGGAGGGCCCCCAGATACGCAGTATTTT; CDR3aa: CASSHGIAGGPPDTQYF
v_gene: TRBV5-4; d_gene: TRBD2; j_gene: TRBJ2-1; abundance: .; CDR3nt: TGTGCCACCAACAGCGGGAGCGCCTACAATGAGCAGTTCTTC; CDR3aa: CATNSGSAYNEQFF
v_gene: TRBV6-5; d_gene: .; j_gene: TRBJ1-4; abundance: .; CDR3nt: TGTGCCAGCAGTTACTTCGGGACAAGTAATGAAAAACTGTTTTTT; CDR3aa: CASSYFGTSNEKLFF
v_gene: TRBV7-9; d_gene: TRBD2; j_gene: TRBJ2-1; abundance: .; CDR3nt: TGTGCCAGCAGCCGCCGGGAGGATGAGCAGTTCTTC; CDR3aa: CASSRREDEQFF
v_gene: TRBV2; d_gene: .; j_gene: TRBJ2-7; abundance: .; CDR3nt: TGTGCCAGCAGTGATGGTCAGGGCTACGAGCAGTACTTC; CDR3aa: CASSDGQGYEQYF